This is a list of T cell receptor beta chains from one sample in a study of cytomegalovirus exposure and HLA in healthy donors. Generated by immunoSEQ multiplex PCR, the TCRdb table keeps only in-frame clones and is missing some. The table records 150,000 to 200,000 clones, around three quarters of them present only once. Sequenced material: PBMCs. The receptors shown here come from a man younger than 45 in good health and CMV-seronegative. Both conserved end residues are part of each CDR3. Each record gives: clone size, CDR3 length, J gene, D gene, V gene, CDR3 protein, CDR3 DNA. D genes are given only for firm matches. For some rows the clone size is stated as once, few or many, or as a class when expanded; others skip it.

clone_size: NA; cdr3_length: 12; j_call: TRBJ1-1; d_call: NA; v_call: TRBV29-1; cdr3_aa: CSVLSLNTEAFF; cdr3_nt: TGCAGCGTCCTATCTCTGAACACTGAAGCTTTCTTT
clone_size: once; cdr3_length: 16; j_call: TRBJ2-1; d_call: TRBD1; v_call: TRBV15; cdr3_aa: CATSRDRQGERNEQFF; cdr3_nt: TGTGCCACCAGCAGAGATCGACAGGGGGAGAGGAATGAGCAGTTCTTC
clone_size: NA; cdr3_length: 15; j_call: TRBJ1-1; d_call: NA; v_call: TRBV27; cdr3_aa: CASSLSRAANTEAFF; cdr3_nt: TGTGCCAGCAGTTTATCGAGGGCGGCGAACACTGAAGCTTTCTTT
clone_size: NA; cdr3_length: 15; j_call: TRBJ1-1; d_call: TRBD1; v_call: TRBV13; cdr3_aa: CASSLAGTGPTEAFF; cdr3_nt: TGTGCCAGCAGCTTAGCAGGGACAGGGCCCACTGAAGCTTTCTTT
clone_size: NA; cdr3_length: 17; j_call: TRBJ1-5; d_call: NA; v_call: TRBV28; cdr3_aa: CASRPGWGGALGGPQHF; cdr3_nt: TGTGCCAGCAGACCTGGGTGGGGGGGGGCCCTCGGGGGGCCCCAGCATTTT
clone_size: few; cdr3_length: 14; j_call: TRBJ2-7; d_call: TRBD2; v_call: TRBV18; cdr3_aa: CASSRGGNEYEQYF; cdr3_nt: TGTGCCAGCTCCCGGGGGGGGAATGAGTACGAGCAGTACTTC
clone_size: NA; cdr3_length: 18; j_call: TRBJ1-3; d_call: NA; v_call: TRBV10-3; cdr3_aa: CAISESLKRQSSGNTIYF; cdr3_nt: TGTGCCATCAGTGAGTCCCTAAAAAGACAGAGCTCTGGAAACACCATATATTTT
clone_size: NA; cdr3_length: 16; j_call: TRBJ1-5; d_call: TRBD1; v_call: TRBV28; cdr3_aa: CASSLSGTGGQQPQHF; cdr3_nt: TGTGCCAGCAGCCTCTCCGGGACAGGGGGCCAACAGCCCCAGCATTTT
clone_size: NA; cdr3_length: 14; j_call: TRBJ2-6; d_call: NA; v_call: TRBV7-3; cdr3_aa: CASGQFSGANVLTF; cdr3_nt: TGTGCCAGCGGACAGTTCTCTGGGGCCAACGTCCTGACTTTC
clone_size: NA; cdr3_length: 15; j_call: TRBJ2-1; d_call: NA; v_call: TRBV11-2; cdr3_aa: CASSPTRAGRNEQFF; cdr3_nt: TGTGCCAGCAGCCCAACTAGGGCGGGTAGGAATGAGCAGTTCTTC
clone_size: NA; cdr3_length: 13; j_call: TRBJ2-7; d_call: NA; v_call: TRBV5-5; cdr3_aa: CASHVEDDNEQYF; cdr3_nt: TGTGCCAGCCATGTGGAGGACGACAACGAGCAGTACTTC
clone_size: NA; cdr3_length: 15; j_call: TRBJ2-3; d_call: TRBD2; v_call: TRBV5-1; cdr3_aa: CASSSTGTSGDTQYF; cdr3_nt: TGCGCCAGCAGCTCAACCGGGACTAGCGGAGATACGCAGTATTTT
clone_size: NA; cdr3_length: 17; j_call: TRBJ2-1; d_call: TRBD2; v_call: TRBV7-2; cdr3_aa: CASSQKGLAGLYNEQFF; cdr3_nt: TGTGCCAGCAGCCAGAAAGGACTAGCGGGTCTCTACAATGAGCAGTTCTTC
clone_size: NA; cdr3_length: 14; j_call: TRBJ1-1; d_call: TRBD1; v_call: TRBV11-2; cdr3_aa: CASSPAGQGGEAFF; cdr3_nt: TGTGCCAGCAGCCCTGCCGGACAGGGCGGTGAAGCTTTCTTT
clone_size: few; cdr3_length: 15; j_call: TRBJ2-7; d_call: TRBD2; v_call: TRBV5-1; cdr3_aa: CASSFLAGGPYEQYF; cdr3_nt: TGCGCCAGCAGCTTCCTAGCGGGAGGACCCTACGAGCAGTACTTC
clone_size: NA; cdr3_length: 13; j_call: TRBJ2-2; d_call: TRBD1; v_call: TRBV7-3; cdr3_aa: CASSYRGTGELFF; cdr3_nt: TGTGCCAGCAGCTACAGGGGCACCGGGGAGCTGTTTTTT
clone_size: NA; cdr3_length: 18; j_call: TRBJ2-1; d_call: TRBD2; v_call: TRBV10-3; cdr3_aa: CAISRAGVVLSSYNEQFF; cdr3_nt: TGTGCCATCAGCCGAGCGGGAGTAGTCCTCAGCTCCTACAATGAGCAGTTCTTC
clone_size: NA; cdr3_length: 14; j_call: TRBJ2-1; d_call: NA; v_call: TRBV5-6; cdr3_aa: CASSLPLSYNEQFF; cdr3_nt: TGTGCCAGCAGCTTGCCCCTCTCCTACAATGAGCAGTTCTTC
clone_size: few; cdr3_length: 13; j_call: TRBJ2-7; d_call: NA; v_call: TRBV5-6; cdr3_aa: CASSYLSSYEQYF; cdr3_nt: TGTGCCAGCAGCTACCTGAGCTCCTACGAGCAGTACTTC
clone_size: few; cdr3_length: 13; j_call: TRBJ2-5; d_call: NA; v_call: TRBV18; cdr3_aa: CASSEGTQETQYF; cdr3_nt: TGTGCCAGCTCTGAGGGGACTCAAGAGACCCAGTACTTC
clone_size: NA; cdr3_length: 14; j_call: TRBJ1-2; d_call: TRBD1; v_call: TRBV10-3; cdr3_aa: CAISGTGSNYGYTF; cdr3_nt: TGTGCCATCAGCGGGACAGGGAGTAACTATGGCTACACCTTC
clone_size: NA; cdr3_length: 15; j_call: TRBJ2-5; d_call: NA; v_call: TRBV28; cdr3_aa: CASSSGAGIQETQYF; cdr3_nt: TGTGCCAGCAGCTCAGGGGCAGGAATACAAGAGACCCAGTACTTC
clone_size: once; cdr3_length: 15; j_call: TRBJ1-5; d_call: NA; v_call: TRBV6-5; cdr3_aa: CASSAGFLSNQPQHF; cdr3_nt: TGTGCCAGCAGCGCGGGGTTCCTCAGCAATCAGCCCCAGCATTTT
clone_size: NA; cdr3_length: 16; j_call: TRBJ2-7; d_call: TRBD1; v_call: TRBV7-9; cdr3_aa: CASSSWGDREAYEQYF; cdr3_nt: TGTGCCAGCAGCTCCTGGGGGGACAGGGAGGCCTACGAGCAGTACTTC
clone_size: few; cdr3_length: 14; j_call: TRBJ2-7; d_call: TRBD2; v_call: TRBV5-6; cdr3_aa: CASSPYGTNYEQYF; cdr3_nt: TGTGCCAGCAGCCCCTACGGGACTAACTACGAGCAGTACTTC
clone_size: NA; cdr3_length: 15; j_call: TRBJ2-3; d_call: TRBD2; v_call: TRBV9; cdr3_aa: CASSWAGGRTDTQYF; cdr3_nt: TGTGCCAGCAGCTGGGCGGGAGGGAGGACAGATACGCAGTATTTT
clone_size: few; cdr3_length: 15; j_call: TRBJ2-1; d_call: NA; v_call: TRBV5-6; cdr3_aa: CASSFKRGSYNEQFF; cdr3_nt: TGTGCCAGCAGCTTTAAAAGGGGCTCCTACAATGAGCAGTTCTTC
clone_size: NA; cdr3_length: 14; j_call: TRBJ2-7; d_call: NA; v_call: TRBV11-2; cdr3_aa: CASSWYRSSYEQYF; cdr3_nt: TGTGCCAGCAGCTGGTACAGGTCCTCCTACGAGCAGTACTTC
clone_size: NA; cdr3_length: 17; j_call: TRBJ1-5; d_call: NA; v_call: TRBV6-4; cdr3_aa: CASTETRALGGHQPQHF; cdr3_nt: TGTGCCAGCACCGAAACCCGGGCCTTAGGGGGTCATCAGCCCCAGCATTTT
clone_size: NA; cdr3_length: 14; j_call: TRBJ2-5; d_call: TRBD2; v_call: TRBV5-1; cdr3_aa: CASDVGSGKETQYF; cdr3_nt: TGCGCCAGCGACGTTGGTAGCGGGAAAGAGACCCAGTACTTC
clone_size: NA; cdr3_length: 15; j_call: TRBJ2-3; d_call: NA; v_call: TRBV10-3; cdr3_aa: CAIGGPRLAVDTQYF; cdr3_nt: TGTGCCATCGGGGGCCCGCGGCTAGCTGTAGATACGCAGTATTTT
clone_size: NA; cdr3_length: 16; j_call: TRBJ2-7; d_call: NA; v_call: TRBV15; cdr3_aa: CATSNPFRDKTYEQYF; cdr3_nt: TGTGCCACCAGCAACCCATTCCGGGACAAGACCTACGAGCAGTACTTC
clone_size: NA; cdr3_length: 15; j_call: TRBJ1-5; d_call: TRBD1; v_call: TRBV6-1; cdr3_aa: CASSEGRQGTQPQHF; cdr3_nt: TGTGCCAGCAGTGAAGGGAGACAGGGCACTCAGCCCCAGCATTTT
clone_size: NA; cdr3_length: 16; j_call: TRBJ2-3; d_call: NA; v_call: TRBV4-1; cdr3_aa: CASSQDRLVSTDTQYF; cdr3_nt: TGCGCCAGCAGCCAAGATCGCTTAGTGAGCACAGATACGCAGTATTTT
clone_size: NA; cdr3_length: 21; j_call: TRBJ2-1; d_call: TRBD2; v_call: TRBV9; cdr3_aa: CASSDPLGASGSLSSYNEQFF; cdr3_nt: TGTGCCAGCAGCGACCCCTTAGGGGCTAGCGGGAGTCTTTCCTCCTACAATGAGCAGTTCTTC
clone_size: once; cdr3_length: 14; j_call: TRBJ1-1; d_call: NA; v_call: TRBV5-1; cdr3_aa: CASSLLHTNTEAFF; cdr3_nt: TGCGCCAGCAGCTTGCTTCACACGAACACTGAAGCTTTCTTT
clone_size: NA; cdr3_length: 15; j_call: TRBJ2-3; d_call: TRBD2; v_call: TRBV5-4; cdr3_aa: CASSRTSGSTDTQYF; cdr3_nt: TGTGCCAGCAGCAGGACTAGCGGGAGCACAGATACGCAGTATTTT
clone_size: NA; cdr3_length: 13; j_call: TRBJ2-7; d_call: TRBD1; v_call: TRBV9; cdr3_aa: CASSRDSAYEQYF; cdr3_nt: TGTGCCAGCAGCCGGGACAGTGCCTACGAGCAGTACTTC
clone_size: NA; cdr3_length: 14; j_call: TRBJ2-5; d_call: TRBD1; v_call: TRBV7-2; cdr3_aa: CASSRQGDQETQYF; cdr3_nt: TGTGCCAGCAGCCGACAGGGGGACCAAGAGACCCAGTACTTC
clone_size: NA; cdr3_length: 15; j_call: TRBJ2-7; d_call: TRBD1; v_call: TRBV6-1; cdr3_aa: CASRETGTPSVEQYF; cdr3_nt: TGTGCCAGCAGAGAGACAGGGACCCCATCGGTTGAGCAGTACTTC